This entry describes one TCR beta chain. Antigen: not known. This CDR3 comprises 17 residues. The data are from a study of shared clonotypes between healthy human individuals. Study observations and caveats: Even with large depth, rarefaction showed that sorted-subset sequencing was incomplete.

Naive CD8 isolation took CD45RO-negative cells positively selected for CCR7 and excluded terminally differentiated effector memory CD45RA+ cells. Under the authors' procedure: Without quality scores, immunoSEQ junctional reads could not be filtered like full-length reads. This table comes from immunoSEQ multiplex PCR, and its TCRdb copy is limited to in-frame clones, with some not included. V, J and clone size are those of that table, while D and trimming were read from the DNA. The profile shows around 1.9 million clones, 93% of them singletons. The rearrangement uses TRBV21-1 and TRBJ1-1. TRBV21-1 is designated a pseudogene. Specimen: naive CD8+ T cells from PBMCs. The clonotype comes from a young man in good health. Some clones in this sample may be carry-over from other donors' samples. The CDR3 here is CASSKAEGPRGVSEAFF. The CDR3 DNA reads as TGTGCCAGCAGCAAAGCGGAGGGCCCCAGGGGTGTGTCTGAAGCTTTCTTT.